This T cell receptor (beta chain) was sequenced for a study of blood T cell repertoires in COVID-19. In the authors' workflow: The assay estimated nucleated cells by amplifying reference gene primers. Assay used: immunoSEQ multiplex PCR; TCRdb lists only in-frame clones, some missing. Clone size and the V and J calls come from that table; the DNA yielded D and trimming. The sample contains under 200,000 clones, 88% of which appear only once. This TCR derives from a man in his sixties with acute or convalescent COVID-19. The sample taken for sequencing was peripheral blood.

The CDR3 here is CASSLDRGNEQFF. DNA for the CDR3: TGTGCCAGCAGCCTAGACAGGGGGAATGAGCAGTTCTTC. This chain connects TRBV5-4 to TRBJ2-1, with TRBD1 matching over 9 bases. The CDR3 has 13 amino acids. V lost 4 bases to trimming and J lost 7 bases; unmatched junction nucleotides: 3. The germline V gene has CDR1 SGHNT and CDR2 YYREEE (reference sequence).